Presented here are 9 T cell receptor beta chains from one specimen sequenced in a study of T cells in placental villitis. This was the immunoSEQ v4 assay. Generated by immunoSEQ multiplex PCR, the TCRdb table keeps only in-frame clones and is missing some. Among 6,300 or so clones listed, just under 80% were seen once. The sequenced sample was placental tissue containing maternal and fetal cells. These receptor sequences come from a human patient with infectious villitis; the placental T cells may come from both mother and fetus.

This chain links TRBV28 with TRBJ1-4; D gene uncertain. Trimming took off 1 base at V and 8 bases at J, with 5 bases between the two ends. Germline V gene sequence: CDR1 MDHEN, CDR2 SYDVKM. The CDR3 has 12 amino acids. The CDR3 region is CASSLSYEKLFF. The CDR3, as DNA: TGTGCCAGCAGTTTATCCTACGAAAAACTGTTTTTT.

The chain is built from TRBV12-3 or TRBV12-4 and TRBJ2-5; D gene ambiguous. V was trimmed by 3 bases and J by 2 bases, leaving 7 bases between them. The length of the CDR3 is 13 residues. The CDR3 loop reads CASSLTDQETQYF. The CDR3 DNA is TGTGCCAGCAGTTTGACTGATCAAGAGACCCAGTACTTC.

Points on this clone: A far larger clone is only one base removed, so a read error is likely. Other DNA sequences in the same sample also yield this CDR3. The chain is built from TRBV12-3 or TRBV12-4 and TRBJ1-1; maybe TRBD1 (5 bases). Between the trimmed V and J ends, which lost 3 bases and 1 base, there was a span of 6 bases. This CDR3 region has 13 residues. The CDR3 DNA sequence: TGTGCCAGCAGTTTGCAGGGGAACACTGAAGCTTTCTTT. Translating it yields CASSLQGNTEAFF.

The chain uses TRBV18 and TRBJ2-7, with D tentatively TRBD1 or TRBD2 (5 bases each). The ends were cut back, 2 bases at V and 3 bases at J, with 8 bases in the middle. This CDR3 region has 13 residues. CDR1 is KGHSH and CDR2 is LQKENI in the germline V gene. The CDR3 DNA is TGTGCCAGCTCACCAAGGGACGGCTACGAGCAGTACTTC. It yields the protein CASSPRDGYEQYF.

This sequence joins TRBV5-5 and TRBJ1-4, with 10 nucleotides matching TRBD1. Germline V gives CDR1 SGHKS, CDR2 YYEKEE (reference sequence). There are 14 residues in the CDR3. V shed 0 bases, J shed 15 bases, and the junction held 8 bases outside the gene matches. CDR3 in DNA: TGTGCCAGCAGCTTGGCGGGACAGGGGAGTGAAATGTTTTTT. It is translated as CASSLAGQGSEMFF.

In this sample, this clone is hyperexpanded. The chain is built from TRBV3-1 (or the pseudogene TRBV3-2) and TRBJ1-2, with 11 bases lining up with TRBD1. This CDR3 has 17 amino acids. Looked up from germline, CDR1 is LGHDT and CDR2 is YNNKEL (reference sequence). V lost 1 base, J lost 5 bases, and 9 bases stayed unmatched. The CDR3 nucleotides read TGTGCCAGCAGCCAAGGGGACAGGGGGAGGATCTCATATGGCTACACCTTC. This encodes CASSQGDRGRISYGYTF.

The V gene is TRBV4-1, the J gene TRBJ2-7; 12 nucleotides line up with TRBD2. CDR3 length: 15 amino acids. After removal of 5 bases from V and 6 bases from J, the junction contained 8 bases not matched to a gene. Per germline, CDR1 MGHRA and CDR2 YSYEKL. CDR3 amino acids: CASSYSSGGAVEQYF. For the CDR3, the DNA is TGCGCCAGCAGCTACTCTAGCGGGGGGGCGGTCGAGCAGTACTTC.

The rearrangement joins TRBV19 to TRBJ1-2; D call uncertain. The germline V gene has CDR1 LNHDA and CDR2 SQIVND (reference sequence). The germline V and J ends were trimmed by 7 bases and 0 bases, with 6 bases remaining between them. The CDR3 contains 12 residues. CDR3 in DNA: TGTGCCAGTACGACAACTAACTATGGCTACACCTTC. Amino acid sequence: CASTTTNYGYTF.

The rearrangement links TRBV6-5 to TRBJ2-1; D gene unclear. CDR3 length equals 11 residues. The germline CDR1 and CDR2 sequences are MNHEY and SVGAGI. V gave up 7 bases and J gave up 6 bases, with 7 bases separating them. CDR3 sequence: CASTRGNEQFF. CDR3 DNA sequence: TGTGCCAGCACTCGAGGCAATGAGCAGTTCTTC.